The clone carrying this T cell receptor (beta chain) occurred many times. The entry originates in a study of human T cells and chemical hapten exposure. Using its own MiXCR run on the RACE reads, TCRdb lists one record per CDR3 protein. The profile shows 55,000 to 85,000 distinct CDR3 sequences, around 9.5% of them singletons. This CDR3 spans 13 amino acids. Germline CDR1 MNHEY, CDR2 SVGEGT. Trimming shortened V by 6 bases and J by 0 bases, and 8 bases separated the two germline ends. Time point here: patch test 1, 2 weeks after DPC sensitization. As to treatment: therapeutic diphenylcyclopropenone sensitization with weekly scalp DPC.

The sequenced sample was whole blood, obtained in connection with sensitization to the hapten diphenylcyclopropenone (DPC). The clonotype comes from a woman aged 40 to 49 with alopecia areata. Some clones in this sample may be carry-over from other donors' samples. The rearrangement links TRBV6-2 or TRBV6-3 to TRBJ1-1, with a possible D match to TRBD1 (5 bases). The CDR3 sequence: CASSWGLNTEAFF. The CDR3 DNA reads TGTGCCAGCAGCTGGGGCTTGAACACTGAAGCTTTCTTT.